The 5 T cell receptor beta chains below all came from one sample that was sequenced in a study of CXCR3-negative and CXCR3-positive naive CD8 T cells. With UMI labels, 5' RACE was used to prepare the TRB cDNA libraries. TCRdb re-called the 5' RACE reads; every CDR3 protein appears as one record, without DNA. Found here are over 20,000 distinct CDR3 sequences; the top ten clones hold more than 15%. What was sequenced was memory CD8+ T cells from blood. The receptors come from a human donor in good health. Some clones in this sample may be carry-over from other donors' samples.

This chain connects TRBV7-8 to TRBJ2-3; TCRdb gives TRBD2 as the D gene, but with no DNA this cannot be confirmed. The germline gives CDR1 SGHVS, CDR2 FQNEAQ. The CDR3 has 17 residues. CDR3 region: CASSLWTSGGLTDTQYF.

The V and J genes are TRBV20-1 and TRBJ2-1; the D gene TCRdb calls, TRBD1, cannot be checked with no DNA. Germline V gene sequence: CDR1 DFQATT, CDR2 SNEGSKA (reference sequence). The length of the CDR3 is 15 residues. The CDR3 loop reads CSAKGQGRSYNEQFF.

The gene calls are TRBV4-1 and TRBJ1-4; TCRdb picks TRBD1, but there is no DNA to check that call. This CDR3 contains 14 residues. Germline V gene lookup returns CDR1 MGHRA and CDR2 YSYEKL. CDR3 amino acids: CASSPMGVGEKLFF.

The chain uses TRBV28 and TRBJ2-7. CDR3 length: 14 amino acids. Germline CDR1 MDHEN, CDR2 SYDVKM. CDR3 loop: CASSFVESSYEQYF.

The V gene is TRBV9, the J gene TRBJ2-5; TCRdb lists TRBD1, though no DNA is available to test this call. The germline CDR1 and CDR2 sequences are SGDLS and YYNGEE. The CDR3 is 15 amino acids. This chain's CDR3 is CASSAWDSIQETQYF.